Shown below are 3 T cell receptor beta chains from a single sample sequenced in a study of CD8 T cells in ankylosing spondylitis. Antigen specificity for these receptors is unknown. Study results and limitations: Made up of eight highly homologous variants, a TCR beta motif appeared characteristic of ankylosing spondylitis blood.

TCRdb processed the 5' RACE reads anew with MiXCR; each CDR3 protein has one entry. This sample yields around 480,000 distinct CDR3 sequences, of which roughly 15% are seen a single time; 0.95% to 1.1% belongs to the top ten. What was sequenced was blood, either unsorted or a sorted T cell fraction (not recorded which). The receptors were gathered from a male donor with ankylosing spondylitis.

This clonotype was counted ten times or more. For the CDR3, the DNA is TGTGCCAGCAGTTTAGCCAGGGAGTGGAGGGCAAGAAACACCATATATTTT. Encoded protein: CASSLAREWRARNTIYF. The chain combines TRBV12-3 or TRBV12-4 with TRBJ1-3; D perhaps matches TRBD1 (5 bases). The CDR3 sequence is 17 residues long. Trimming removed 0 bases from V and 5 bases from J, with 17 bases in between.

This clonotype was seen a handful of times. This chain links TRBV6-2 or TRBV6-3 with TRBJ1-2; D might be TRBD1 (6 bases). The CDR3 runs to 14 residues. Germline values: CDR1 MNHEY, CDR2 SVGEGT. Trimming removed 4 bases from V and 3 bases from J, with 12 bases in between. The CDR3 sequence is CASSSDRLDYGYTF. The DNA of the CDR3 is TGTGCCAGCAGTTCGGACAGACTCGACTATGGCTACACCTTC.

This clonotype was seen a handful of times. The chain links TRBV12-3 or TRBV12-4 to TRBJ2-1; 16 bases map to TRBD2. V lost 6 bases, J lost 0 bases, and 11 bases stayed unmatched. The CDR3 is made up of 20 amino acids. The CDR3 loop reads CASRPPPGLAGGSSYNEQFF. Written as DNA, the CDR3 is TGTGCCAGCAGACCCCCGCCGGGACTAGCGGGAGGGAGCTCCTACAATGAGCAGTTCTTC.